The TCR beta chain described here comes from a study of cytomegalovirus exposure and HLA in healthy donors listed by TCRdb under 2017. Regarding the research as a whole: An earlier analysis of 550 to 700 of the donors reported 250 to 350 Gb of sequence data and 117 million unique TCR beta sequences from about 200 million T cells. About 310 gigabases of sequencing data and around 87 million unique TCR sequences were included in an early release covering under 650 HLA-typed donors. The genetic ancestry cluster associated with self-reported Caucasian donors included 81% of the roughly 400 genotyped donors. The study aimed to test whether cataloging public T cell receptors could reveal signatures of past pathogen exposure. The study profiled the T cell repertoires of about 720 subjects by immunosequencing and related them to cytomegalovirus serostatus. Along with the approximately 670-subject first cohort, a separate validation cohort of some 130 different subjects was used. To predict cytomegalovirus infection status, the study brought together high-throughput TCR immunosequencing, statistical association of individual TCRs with disease status, and machine learning. A later analysis re-analyzed previously published TCR beta repertoires from 666 donors and added high-resolution HLA genotyping to study TCR occurrence patterns. The later analysis used no new phenotypic data to find candidate immune exposures, relying instead on TCR beta sequences and their occurrence across donors. An earlier analysis of more than 450 of the donors used high-throughput TCR beta sequencing to judge whether each TCR beta V gene segment behaved as functional or pseudogenic. Donor age, sex, ethnicity and CMV serostatus were compiled alongside the repertoire data. A later genetic analysis used genome-wide SNP genotypes for about three fifths of the roughly 700 donors, treating that subset as a discovery cohort. Every repertoire in the discovery cohort had been generated on one and the same sequencing platform. HLA typing included class I and class II loci at four-digit resolution. The number of typed donors differed by locus: roughly 629-640 for A, B, C, DRB1 and DQB1; 522 for DQA1; 606 for DPA1; and roughly 490 for DPB1. Four to six DR-DQ haplotypes were handled as single units for association and clustering, since linkage in the cohort was strong. Across approximately 420 genotyped donors of the cohort, an average of approximately 220,000 unique TCR beta nucleotide sequences per donor were sequenced, and approximately 19% of those sequences were non-productive.

From a lookup of the germline V gene (reference sequence), CDR1 and CDR2 are GTSNPN and SVGIG. Spanning cysteine to phenylalanine, the CDR3 consists of 14 amino acids. Only the CDR3 DNA is retained, 42 bases long and in frame from the first base. V and J are truncated by 2 bases and 6 bases respectively, leaving an intervening sequence of 16 bases. The library was built by means of the immunoSEQ multiplex PCR assay. For the multiplex PCR, a mixture combining 60 forward primers for TCR Vbeta segments and 13 reverse primers for TCR Jbeta segments was used. The CDR3 region of rearranged TCR beta genes was amplified from genomic DNA with a multiplex PCR assay. On the Illumina HiSeq System, the amplified TCR beta libraries were sequenced as 87-base-pair reads. In the source study's methods: A later analysis counted 75 million to 100 million unique TCR beta chains across the 550 to 700 repertoires, and some 11 million of these chains were shared by at least two donors. To remove PCR and sequencing errors, raw reads were error-corrected and collapsed into unique sequences using a nearest-neighbor algorithm that merged closely related sequences. V, D and J gene segments were assigned by aligning CDR3 sequences to IMGT reference sequences. Each retained sequence needed at least a six-nucleotide match to both a V gene segment and a J gene segment. A rearrangement counted as productive if the CDR3 had no stop codons and remained in frame with V and J, and every other rearrangement counted as non-productive. Following IMGT convention, CDR3 was defined as the stretch from the second conserved V-encoded cysteine to the conserved J-encoded phenylalanine. Sequences without an unambiguous match to a single V gene segment were excluded from the earlier analysis of a few hundred of the donors. An earlier analysis of 587 of the donors classified V segments as functional when productive rearrangements were above 56.7% and as segregating when the standard deviation between donors was above 5%. A statistical classification framework was built for diagnosing cytomegalovirus status from the catalog of TCR beta chain sequences. In a later analysis, V and J genes were assigned by comparing TCR nucleotide sequences against IMGT/GENE-DB human TR gene sequences. Using the TCRdist pipeline, a later analysis assigned CDR3 sequences along with most-parsimonious VDJ recombination scenarios. In a later analysis, each TCR beta chain was defined by its CDR3 amino acid sequence together with its V-gene family, and reads lacking a unique V-gene family were excluded. As a way to deal with suspected cross-contamination and a sequencing artifact, a later analysis dropped roughly 620 nucleotide sequences that were highly shared and had low generation probability. A later analysis calculated a clonal expansion index for each public chain from normalized within-repertoire ranks of inferred template counts. A later analysis computed generation probabilities with a VDJ recombination model fitted to out-of-frame rearrangements, and checked the results against IGoR. Hypergeometric tests were used in a later analysis to score TCR-TCR, TCR-HLA and TCR-CMV co-occurrence, with a repertoire-size bias correction applied to the TCR pairs. A later analysis estimated false discovery rates by permuting HLA or CMV assignments 20 times. In a later analysis, co-occurring TCRs were grouped using DBSCAN, and TCRdist sequence similarity was added for clustering within HLA-allele-positive subsets. For co-occurrence clustering, repertoires with fewer than 30,000 or more than 120,000 public chains were excluded, along with about five repertoires with anomalous nucleotide sharing. In its TCRdb copy, this immuneACCESS table keeps in-frame sequences only and misses some clones. Where compared with another copy, unresolved V genes explain less than half of these, and the others have no known cause. That table furnishes V, J and clone size, whereas the DNA furnished D and trimming. The sample records some 140,000 clones, roughly 80% of which are singletons. Jointly, the top ten make up approximately 0.9% of the sample.

For this clone: Its antigen remains unidentified. No base qualities exist here, and no much larger clone lies one base off it.

Paper-wide results and their limitations: Presence/absence analyses assumed roughly uniform sequencing depth across donors, an assumption that may not hold. It was suggested by the authors that the approach could potentially be generalized to other disease states and immunological phenotypes. Immune exposure information for the cohort was limited to CMV serostatus. Over 15 rarely observed V segments, including chromosome 9 orphons, were excluded from the earlier analysis of approximately 500 of the donors because counts were too low. The sequencing pipeline was judged likely to have produced a cluster of highly shared sequence variants as a technical artifact. The classifier was reported to diagnose cytomegalovirus status with high specificity and sensitivity in both the original and validation cohorts. In a later analysis, the rate of TCR association differed among HLA loci, with DRB1 alleles having the most associated TCRs and HLA-C alleles having the fewest. According to a later analysis, most CMV-associated TCR beta chains appeared to be HLA-restricted, and the HLA associations seemed to be driven largely by CMV exposure. In a later analysis, several top co-occurrence clusters were reported to appear linked to parvovirus B19, influenza, CMV and Epstein-Barr virus. V-gene and J-gene trimming of TCR beta chains was associated with a missense DCLRE1C variant in a later genetic analysis, and the association was replicated in an independent cohort. Only TCR beta chains were sequenced in this cohort, and the absence of alpha or paired-chain data limited detectable features. In an earlier analysis of roughly 560 of the donors, most TCR beta V segments were observed in productive rearrangements about 87% or about 30% of the time, broadly matching IMGT annotations. In a later analysis, HLA-associated TCR beta chains were found to be more clonally expanded and to have lower generation probabilities than equally common non-associated chains. A total of about 180 TCR beta chains were listed by the study as associated with cytomegalovirus. A later genetic analysis reported fewer N-insertions in productive TCRs among donors in an Asian-associated ancestry cluster than the 666-donor mean. Linkage disequilibrium might explain the correlated functional status among segregating V segments, but an unknown experimental factor could not be excluded. At a false discovery rate of 0.05, a later analysis linked some 17,000 TCR beta sequences to specific HLA alleles. When HLA alleles, especially DR and DQ, strongly co-occurred, attributing TCR associations to individual alleles was difficult. Most TCR sequences were seen in very few donors, while some public TCRs were found in many individuals. Some IMGT-functional V segments, including TRBV6-2 and TRBV6-3, could not be told apart with the 87-base-pair reads, so those segments were excluded. A further reported finding was that TCR beta sequences accurately predicted the HLA-A and HLA-B alleles for most subjects in the first cohort. A few of the identified cytomegalovirus-associated TCR beta chains were confirmed in vitro to be specific for cytomegalovirus antigens. Because HLA typing was missing for some donors at each locus, association tests included only the typed subset.

In total, roughly 710 healthy bone marrow donors made up the cohort. At the time of sampling, all cohort members were nominally healthy, though unrecorded immune exposures were likely present. The donor tested CMV seronegative and was one of the 352 seronegative cohort members. Each donor provided a peripheral blood sample, and peripheral blood mononuclear cells were used for TCR beta sequencing. Genomic DNA was extracted from the blood cell samples with the Qiagen DNeasy Blood Extraction Kit. Sequencing input: PBMCs. This TCR was sampled from a young man in good health and CMV-seronegative. Recombination joined TRBV30 with TRBJ1-1; TRBD1 is a weak D gene call, 5 bases matching. DNA sequence: TGTGCCTGGAGTAACCAGGGCCTATCTTCTGAAGCTTTCTTT. This gives the protein CAWSNQGLSSEAFF.